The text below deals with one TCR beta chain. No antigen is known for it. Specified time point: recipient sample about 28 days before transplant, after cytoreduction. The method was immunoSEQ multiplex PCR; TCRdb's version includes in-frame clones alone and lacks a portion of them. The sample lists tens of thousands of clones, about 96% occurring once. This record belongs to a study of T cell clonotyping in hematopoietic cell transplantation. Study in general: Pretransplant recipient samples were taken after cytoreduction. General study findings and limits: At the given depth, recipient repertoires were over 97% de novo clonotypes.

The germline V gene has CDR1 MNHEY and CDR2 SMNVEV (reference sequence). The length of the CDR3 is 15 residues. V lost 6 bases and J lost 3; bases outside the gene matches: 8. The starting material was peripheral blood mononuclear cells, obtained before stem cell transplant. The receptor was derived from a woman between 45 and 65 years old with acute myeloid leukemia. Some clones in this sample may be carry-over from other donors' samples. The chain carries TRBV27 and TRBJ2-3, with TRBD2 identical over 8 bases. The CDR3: CASRDGGGPTDTQYF. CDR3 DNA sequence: TGTGCCAGCAGGGACGGGGGGGGCCCTACAGATACGCAGTATTTT.